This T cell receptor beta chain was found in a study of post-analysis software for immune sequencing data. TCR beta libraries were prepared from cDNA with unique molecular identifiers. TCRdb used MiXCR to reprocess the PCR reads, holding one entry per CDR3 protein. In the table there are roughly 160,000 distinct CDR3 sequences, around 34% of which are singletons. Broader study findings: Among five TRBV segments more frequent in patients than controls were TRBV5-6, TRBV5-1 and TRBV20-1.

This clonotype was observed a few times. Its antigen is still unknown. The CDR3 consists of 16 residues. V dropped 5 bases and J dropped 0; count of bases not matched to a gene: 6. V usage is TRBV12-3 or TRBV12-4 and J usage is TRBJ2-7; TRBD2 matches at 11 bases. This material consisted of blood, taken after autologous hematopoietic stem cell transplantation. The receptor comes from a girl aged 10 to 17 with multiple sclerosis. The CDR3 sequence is CASSTGTSGNSYEQYF. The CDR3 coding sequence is TGTGCCAGCAGTACCGGGACTAGCGGTAACTCCTACGAGCAGTACTTC.